These 29 T cell receptor beta chains were sequenced from one sample in a study of human T cells and chemical hapten exposure. Time point meaning: patch test 2, 6 weeks after DPC sensitization. Treatment meaning: therapeutic diphenylcyclopropenone sensitization with weekly scalp DPC. TCRdb itself ran the RACE reads through MiXCR, one entry per CDR3 protein. This sample has under 100,000 distinct CDR3 sequences; 10% occur once, and the top ten carry 2% to 2.5%. Sequenced here: whole blood, sampled in connection with sensitization to the hapten diphenylcyclopropenone (DPC). All receptors come from a woman aged 30 to 39 with alopecia areata. Some clones in this sample may be carry-over from other donors' samples.

This clonotype was counted a few times. CDR3 nucleotides: TGCAGTGCTAGAGACCGAGGACAGGGGGTCTACGAGCAGTACTTC. Its protein product is CSARDRGQGVYEQYF. This chain connects TRBV20-1 to TRBJ2-7; 10 nucleotides match TRBD1. Germline V CDR1 and CDR2: DFQATT, SNEGSKA (reference sequence). CDR3 length: 15 amino acids. V lost 0 bases, J lost 3 bases, and 5 bases stayed unmatched.

This clonotype was observed a handful of times. The chain has TRBV10-3 and TRBJ1-2; 8 nucleotides match TRBD1. Trimming cost V 10 bases and J 6 bases; bases outside gene matches: 10. The CDR3 spans 13 residues. Germline V gene lookup returns CDR1 ENHRY and CDR2 SYGVKD. In DNA, the CDR3 is TGTGCCACTAGAGCTCAGGGGGCGGATGGCTACACCTTC. This encodes CATRAQGADGYTF.

This clonotype occurred a few times. The CDR3 DNA is TGTGCCAGCAGCTTCCAGGACAGCCAAGAGACCCAGTACTTC. As protein: CASSFQDSQETQYF. The chain uses TRBV7-2 and TRBJ2-5; a weak D match, TRBD1 (6 bases). V was shortened by 3 bases and J by 1 base, with 9 bases between the two germline ends. Germline loops: CDR1 SGHTA, CDR2 FQGNSA. This CDR3 comprises 14 residues.

This clonotype was observed a few times. V gene TRBV7-3 combines with J gene TRBJ2-1; 7 nucleotides line up with TRBD1. CDR1 is SGHTA, CDR2 FQGTGA, per germline. The trim removed 5 bases at V and 5 bases at J, leaving 9 bases unmatched. The length of the CDR3 is 15 residues. The CDR3 DNA sequence: TGTGCCAGCAGCCGAGGGGGCTCGATTAACAATGAGCAGTTCTTC. Amino acids: CASSRGGSINNEQFF. Together with reference TRBV7-3 and TRBJ2-1, the CDR3 gives the full variable domain: GAGVSQTPSNKVTEKGKYVELRCDPISGHTALYWYRQSLGQGPEFLIYFQGTGAADDSGLPNDRFFAVRPEGSVSTLKIQRTERGDSAVYLCASSRGGSINNEQFFGPGTRLTVL.

The rearrangement joins TRBV29-1 to TRBJ1-5; D is ambiguous. The CDR3 extends over 12 amino acids. V dropped 4 bases and J dropped 1 base, with 5 bases sitting between them. Per the germline V gene, CDR1 is SQVTM and CDR2 is ANQGSEA. The CDR3 DNA reads TGCAGCGTTGTTTCCAGCAATCAGCCCCAGCATTTT. The encoded protein is CSVVSSNQPQHF.

This clonotype appeared a few times. The chain is built from TRBV28 and TRBJ2-7, with 7 bases lining up with TRBD2. V lost 2 bases to trimming and J lost 2 bases; unmatched junction nucleotides: 3. Germline V gene lookup returns CDR1 MDHEN and CDR2 SYDVKM. CDR3 length: 14 amino acids. The CDR3 DNA is TGTGCCAGCAGTTTACTAGCGGCCACCTACGAGCAGTACTTC. The encoded protein is CASSLLAATYEQYF. Full variable domain (outside the CDR3, taken from reference TRBV28 and TRBJ2-7): DVKVTQSSRYLVKRTGEKVFLECVQDMDHENMFWYRQDPGLGLRLIYFSYDVKMKEKGDIPEGYSVSREKKERFSLILESASTNQTSMYLCASSLLAATYEQYFGPGTRLTVT.

This clonotype was recorded many times. This chain joins TRBV5-8 and TRBJ2-7; 9 bases match TRBD1. Per germline, CDR1 SGHTS and CDR2 YDEGEE. The V segment lost 4 bases and the J segment 0 bases; nucleotides outside the gene matches: 2. CDR3 length equals 14 residues. DNA for the CDR3: TGTGCCAGCAGCCGGACAGGGGCCTCCTACGAGCAGTACTTC. It specifies CASSRTGASYEQYF.

This clonotype was picked up a small number of times. The rearrangement links TRBV2 to TRBJ1-5, with D uncertain. This CDR3 comprises 13 residues. V lost 1 base and J lost 7, with 8 bases in between. Germline-derived CDR1 and CDR2 are SNHLY and FYNNEI. The CDR3 loop is CASSEVTRQPQHF. The DNA for the CDR3 is TGTGCCAGCAGTGAAGTTACTAGGCAGCCCCAGCATTTT.

In this sample, this clonotype turned up many times. This rearrangement joins TRBV10-2 to TRBJ1-5, with a weak D call TRBD1 (5 bases). The V and J ends lost 6 bases and 1 base respectively, with 10 bases between them. CDR1 is WSHSY, CDR2 SAAADI, per germline. This CDR3 has 14 amino acids. As DNA, the CDR3 is TGCGCCAGCAGGCCCGGGGCAAGCAATCAGCCCCAGCATTTT. Its translation is CASRPGASNQPQHF.

This clonotype was seen repeatedly, ten times or more. CDR3 amino acids: CASSTDRGPEQYF. DNA for the CDR3: TGTGCCAGCTCAACGGACAGGGGTCCCGAGCAGTACTTC. The chain uses TRBV18 and TRBJ2-7; 9 bases match TRBD1. J gave up 6 bases and V 5 bases, and 5 bases lay outside the gene matches. CDR1 and CDR2 from the germline V gene are KGHSH and LQKENI. This CDR3 has 13 residues.

V gene TRBV29-1 combines with J gene TRBJ1-3; D is unresolved. CDR1 and CDR2 from the germline V gene are SQVTM and ANQGSEA. Trimming left V 4 bases short and J 0 bases short, with 7 bases between. The CDR3 is 13 residues long. The CDR3 here is CSVGLNSGNTIYF. The CDR3 DNA follows: TGCAGCGTTGGTCTGAACTCTGGAAACACCATATATTTT. Drawing the rest from reference TRBV29-1 and TRBJ1-3, the complete variable domain is SAVISQKPSRDICQRGTSLTIQCQVDSQVTMMFWYRQQPGQSLTLIATANQGSEATYESGFVIDKFPISRPNLTFSTLTVSNMSPEDSSIYLCSVGLNSGNTIYFGEGSWLTVV.

This chain uses TRBV24-1 with TRBJ1-5; tentatively, D is TRBD1 (5 bases). V lost 12 bases to trimming and J lost 0 bases, with 11 bases between them. The CDR3 spans 13 residues. The germline CDR1 and CDR2 sequences are KGHDR and SFDVKD. The CDR3 DNA reads TGTGCCTCCCCCAGGGCTAGCAATCAGCCCCAGCATTTT. It specifies CASPRASNQPQHF.

This clonotype appeared a few times. This CDR3 reads CASSYPPSYEQYF. CDR3 bases: TGTGCCAGCAGTTACCCACCCTCCTACGAGCAGTACTTC. The chain uses TRBV6-2 or TRBV6-3 and TRBJ2-7, with unresolved D. Germline V lookup: CDR1 MNHEY, CDR2 SVGEGT. With 2 bases removed from V and 0 bases from J, the gap between germline ends came to 5 bases. The CDR3 runs 13 residues.

This clonotype was found a few times. The rearrangement joins TRBV2 to TRBJ1-3; D gene uncertain. The CDR3 is 12 residues long. Germline CDR1 and CDR2: SNHLY and FYNNEI. The V and J ends lost 8 bases and 3 bases respectively, with 8 bases between them. The CDR3 nucleotides read TGTGCCAGCGGTTCCCTTGGAAACACCATATATTTT. This gives the protein CASGSLGNTIYF. The entire variable domain, with the rest obtained from reference TRBV2 and TRBJ1-3, is as follows: EPEVTQTPSHQVTQMGQEVILRCVPISNHLYFYWYRQILGQKVEFLVSFYNNEISEKSEIFDDQFSVERPDGSNFTLKIRSTKLEDSAMYFCASGSLGNTIYFGEGSWLTVV.

Only a few counts were recorded for this clonotype. The chain joins TRBV4-1 to TRBJ1-1, with D hard to call. This CDR3 contains 14 residues. CDR1 is MGHRA, CDR2 YSYEKL, per germline. With 6 bases removed from V and 7 bases from J, the gap between germline ends came to 18 bases. CDR3 coding DNA: TGCGCCAGCAGTTTTTATATAGCGGCCCGTGAAGCTTTCTTT. This encodes CASSFYIAAREAFF.

This clonotype was found many times. The CDR3 sequence is CAISGARGNEQFF. For the CDR3, the DNA is TGTGCCATCAGTGGAGCGCGGGGCAATGAGCAGTTCTTC. The chain carries TRBV10-3 and TRBJ2-1; maybe TRBD2 (6 bases). The CDR3 is made up of 13 amino acids. The germline V gene has CDR1 ENHRY and CDR2 SYGVKD. Trimming removed 4 bases at V and 6 bases at J, with 10 bases between.

This sequence joins TRBV9 and TRBJ2-3, with 9 bases that match TRBD2. With V trimmed by 4 bases and J by 0 bases, 3 bases remained unmatched. The CDR3 is made up of 15 amino acids. The germline gives CDR1 SGDLS, CDR2 YYNGEE. Here the CDR3 DNA reads TGTGCCAGCAGCCACCTAGCGGGGAGCACAGATACGCAGTATTTT. The encoded protein is CASSHLAGSTDTQYF.

This clonotype came up many times. The rearrangement links TRBV5-5 to TRBJ1-5; TRBD1 aligns across 8 bases. The CDR3 is 13 amino acids. Germline CDR1 SGHKS, CDR2 YYEKEE (reference sequence). Trimming took 7 bases from V and 7 from J; bases not matched to a gene: 7. CDR3 nucleotides: TGTGCCAGCTCAGACAGGGGAGGCCAGCCCCAGCATTTT. It specifies CASSDRGGQPQHF.

Many counts were recorded for this clonotype. The V and J genes are TRBV5-6 and TRBJ2-6; TRBD2 might be the D (5 bases). The CDR3 is made up of 15 amino acids. Looked up from germline, CDR1 is SGHDT and CDR2 is YYEEEE. With 2 bases removed from V and 1 base from J, the gap between germline ends came to 7 bases. For the CDR3, the DNA is TGTGCCAGCAGCTTCCCGGGATCTGGGGCCAACGTCCTGACTTTC. This encodes CASSFPGSGANVLTF.

The chain carries TRBV29-1 and TRBJ2-7; a possible D gene is TRBD2 (6 bases). The CDR3 totals 13 residues. Germline assignment: CDR1 SQVTM and CDR2 ANQGSEA. V lost 4 bases, J lost 8 bases, and 18 bases lay in between. CDR3 region: CSVARGDSQKQYF. The CDR3 bases are TGCAGCGTTGCCCGAGGGGACTCCCAGAAGCAGTACTTC.

The table lists this clonotype with many counts. The chain employs TRBV24-1 and TRBJ2-1; tentative D call: TRBD2 (6 bases). Trimming removed 9 bases from V and 1 base from J, with 12 bases in between. Germline CDR1 and CDR2: KGHDR and SFDVKD. The CDR3 is 14 amino acids. The CDR3 nucleotides are TGTGCCACCGTTGGGGGGACTTCCTACAATGAGCAGTTCTTC. Amino acids: CATVGGTSYNEQFF.

Comments on this clonotype: This may come from a read error, since a much larger clone is one base off. This sequence joins TRBV5-1 and TRBJ2-7; 7 bases are shared with TRBD2. J lost 0 bases, V lost 7 bases, and 10 bases had no gene match. This CDR3 is built from 15 residues. Germline CDR1 reads SGHRS; CDR2 reads YFSETQ. CDR3 coding DNA: TGCGCCAGCGGCCCCATGGGCGGGAGCTCCTACGAGCAGTACTTC. Its translation is CASGPMGGSSYEQYF.

The sample holds a few counts of this clonotype. The chain joins TRBV18 to TRBJ1-6, with D unresolved. Germline lookup yields CDR1 KGHSH and CDR2 LQKENI. V was pared by 3 bases and J by 2 bases, with 14 bases between. The CDR3 spans 17 residues. CDR3 sequence (DNA): TGTGCCAGCTCACCTGTCACAGCAAAGGCCTATAATTCACCCCTCCACTTT. Protein sequence: CASSPVTAKAYNSPLHF.

The chain links TRBV7-9 to TRBJ2-1; tentative D call: TRBD2 (7 bases). The CDR3 consists of 17 residues. V was cut by 5 bases and J by 3 bases, with 20 bases left in between. Germline values: CDR1 SEHNR, CDR2 FQNEAQ (reference sequence). The CDR3 spells CASSRYGGGAGYNEQFF. CDR3 bases: TGTGCCAGCAGCCGCTACGGAGGGGGGGCCGGCTACAATGAGCAGTTCTTC.

Ten or more counts support this clonotype. The chain combines TRBV24-1 with TRBJ1-5; 8 nucleotides line up with TRBD1. Germline V gives CDR1 KGHDR, CDR2 SFDVKD. V lost 3 bases, J lost 6 bases, and 9 bases stayed unmatched. This CDR3 has 16 amino acids. The CDR3 DNA sequence: TGTGCCACCAGTGATCATCGGACAGGGCGGGGTCAGCCCCAGCATTTT. Protein sequence: CATSDHRTGRGQPQHF.

This clonotype was counted at least ten times. CDR3 loop: CASSLGFSTEQYF. The CDR3 nucleotides are TGTGCCAGCAGCTTAGGTTTCAGCACCGAGCAGTACTTC. V is TRBV11-2 and J is TRBJ2-7, with D hard to call. Germline V gives CDR1 SGHAT, CDR2 FQNNGV. V lost 1 base to trimming and J lost 6 bases, with 10 bases between them. The length of the CDR3 is 13 residues.

This clonotype was counted at least ten times. This chain joins TRBV7-2 and TRBJ2-5; a possible D gene is TRBD1 (5 bases). CDR3 size: 15 residues. Germline CDR1 is SGHTA and CDR2 is FQGNSA. Trimming left V 2 bases short and J 1 base short, with 11 bases between. In DNA, the CDR3 is TGTGCCAGCAGCTTACGTCTAGGGGCCCAAGAGACCCAGTACTTC. Protein product: CASSLRLGAQETQYF.

This clonotype came up many times. The genes are TRBV3-1 and TRBJ1-1; 9 nucleotides match TRBD1. This CDR3 is built from 13 residues. Losses at the gene ends were 2 bases for V and 7 bases for J; bases not matched to a gene: 2. Germline V gene lookup returns CDR1 LGHDT and CDR2 YNNKEL (reference sequence). The CDR3 DNA reads TGTGCCAGCAGCCAAACAGGGGGCGGTGAAGCTTTCTTT. Protein product: CASSQTGGGEAFF.

This clonotype was counted many times. The chain joins TRBV4-1 to TRBJ1-6; TRBD1 matches at 9 bases. This CDR3 spans 15 amino acids. CDR1 and CDR2 (germline): MGHRA, YSYEKL. V lost 4 bases, J lost 14 bases, and 12 bases stayed unmatched. This CDR3 is CASSLLFRDRETLHF. The CDR3 DNA reads TGCGCCAGCAGCCTACTCTTCAGGGACAGGGAAACCCTCCACTTT.